Here is one TCR beta chain with its context. The CDR3 sequence is 11 residues long. From germline, CDR1 is MDHEN and CDR2 SYDVKM. Trimming stripped 4 bases from V and 4 bases from J, with 2 bases between. CD4+ T cells from unexposed donors were obtained before the COVID-19 pandemic (2011-2018). Naive and memory CD4+ T cells came from enriched cryopreserved PBMCs. The data originate from a study of CD4 T cells in relation to SARS-CoV-2 and coronaviruses. Repertoires were generated with immunoSEQ multiplex PCR, while TCRdb's copy carries only in-frame clones and drops some. The sample comprises about 59,000 clones, about nine tenths of which are singletons, and roughly 1.4% rests with the top ten.

V and J are TRBV28 and TRBJ2-1; D remains ambiguous. The sample comprised memory CD4+ T cells from PBMCs. The receptor comes from a human donor in good health. The CDR3 is CASSWYNEQFF. In nucleotides, the CDR3 is TGTGCCAGCAGTTGGTACAATGAGCAGTTCTTC.